Listed below are T cell receptor beta chains from one sample, sequenced in a study of spatial heterogeneity in lung cancer. Using its own MiXCR run on the 5' RACE reads, TCRdb lists one record per CDR3 protein. This table holds tens of thousands of distinct CDR3 sequences, 13% found once. The source material was PBMCs, sampled at surgery. These receptors were taken from a male donor with early-stage non-small cell lung cancer. CDR3s include the opening cysteine and the closing phenylalanine or tryptophan. Each record gives: V gene, D gene, clone size, J gene, CDR3 DNA, CDR3 protein. The D gene is left open where the match is weak. Clone size, where shown, is once, few, many, or a class for clones that have expanded.

TRBV20-1,.,.,TRBJ1-3,TGCAGTGCTAGGGAGTTCTCTGGAAACACCATATATTTT,CSAREFSGNTIYF
TRBV6-5,TRBD1,many,TRBJ2-7,TGTGCCAGCAGGCGACAGGGGGGATCCTACGAGCAGTACTTC,CASRRQGGSYEQYF
TRBV18,TRBD2,few,TRBJ2-7,TGTGCCAGCTCACCTCCCGGACTAGCGGGAGGCTACGAGCAGTACTTC,CASSPPGLAGGYEQYF
TRBV20-1,.,many,TRBJ1-1,TGCAGTGTAACTAGGTACGCTGAAGCTTTCTTT,CSVTRYAEAFF
TRBV27,.,.,TRBJ2-3,TGTGCCAGCAGTTTATCGATTGGTCCAAGGCCCACAGATACGCAGTATTTT,CASSLSIGPRPTDTQYF
TRBV5-1,TRBD1,few,TRBJ1-2,TGCGCCAGCAGCTTGGGAAGTAGACAGGGGGTCCTCTATGGCTACACCTTC,CASSLGSRQGVLYGYTF
TRBV6-5,TRBD1,.,TRBJ2-7,TGTGCCAGCAGTCGCCGGGACAGGGGCAACGAGCAGTACTTC,CASSRRDRGNEQYF
TRBV5-1,.,.,TRBJ2-7,TGCGCCAGCAGCTTGGACGGGCACGAGCAGTACTTC,CASSLDGHEQYF
TRBV7-9,TRBD1,medium-sized,TRBJ1-6,TGTGCCAGCAGCCGACTGGGACAGGGGGATTCACCCCTCCACTTT,CASSRLGQGDSPLHF
TRBV11-3,.,many,TRBJ2-5,TGTGCCAGCAGCTTAGGGGGGGCTGAGGAGACCCAGTACTTC,CASSLGGAEETQYF
TRBV2,.,many,TRBJ2-5,TGTGCCAGCAGTGACCCCCAAGAGACCCAGTACTTC,CASSDPQETQYF
TRBV5-5,.,.,TRBJ2-7,TGTGCCAGCAGCTTAAACCGACAGTCCGAGCAGTACTTC,CASSLNRQSEQYF
TRBV10-3,.,many,TRBJ1-1,TGTGCCATCAGTGAGTCGAGGAGACGCACGGGGATTAACACTGAAGCTTTCTTT,CAISESRRRTGINTEAFF
TRBV5-6,TRBD2,few,TRBJ2-1,TGTGCCAGCAGCTTGGTCGGGACTAGCGGGATAGATGAGCAGTTCTTC,CASSLVGTSGIDEQFF
TRBV20-1,.,many,TRBJ2-7,TGCAGTGCCGTACCCGGAGGGACCTACGAGCAGTACTTC,CSAVPGGTYEQYF
TRBV27,.,many,TRBJ2-7,TGTGCCAGCAGTTTAAATGGCAGGGGTTACGAGCAGTACTTC,CASSLNGRGYEQYF
TRBV18,TRBD2,many,TRBJ2-7,TGTGCCAGCTCACGCTTAGACGCGGGAGGGTTCGGCGAGCAGTACTTC,CASSRLDAGGFGEQYF